The rows below give T cell receptor beta chains drawn from one sample of a study of T-cell memory formation after mild COVID-19. Each CDR3 protein gets one entry after TCRdb re-called the 5' RACE reads with MiXCR. Found here are 200,000 to 250,000 distinct CDR3 sequences, over 9.5% of them singletons; the top ten hold approximately 3%. Specimen: PBMCs or a T cell subset sorted from them (not recorded which). These TCRs come from a young man who had mild COVID-19 (a few samples of this study predate the infection). Cell type and time point are not known. Each CDR3 is given with its conserved first and last residue. D genes are given only for firm matches. A clone size is listed for some rows: how often the clone was seen (once, few, many), or a class if it is expanded.

D	V	size	J	DNA	CDR3
TRBD1	TRBV7-3	few	TRBJ1-1	TGTGCCAGCAGCCCAAGGCAGGGGGCGCTGGGTGAAGCTTTCTTT	CASSPRQGALGEAFF
NA	TRBV30	few	TRBJ2-7	TGTGCCTGGAAACCCGGGTCCTACGAGCAGTACTTC	CAWKPGSYEQYF
NA	TRBV7-2	few	TRBJ2-3	TGTGCCAGCAGCTTAGCCGCCCTGCTTCTCACAGATACGCAGTATTTT	CASSLAALLLTDTQYF
NA	TRBV4-2	NA	TRBJ2-2	TGTGCCAGCAGCCAAGATCAGACCTACACCGGGGAGCTGTTTTTT	CASSQDQTYTGELFF
NA	TRBV25-1	few	TRBJ1-2	TGTGCCAGCAGTGACGGCGGTTTGGGTGACTATGGCTACACCTTC	CASSDGGLGDYGYTF
TRBD1	TRBV25-1	NA	TRBJ1-3	TGTGCCAGCAGTGAATCGGGGACAGGGACTGGAAACACCATATATTTT	CASSESGTGTGNTIYF
NA	TRBV7-2	few	TRBJ1-5	TGTGCCAGCAGCTTAGAGGCTCGGGGGCTCAGACAGCCCCAGCATTTT	CASSLEARGLRQPQHF
NA	TRBV10-2	few	TRBJ2-1	TGCGCCAGCAGTGAGTCCCCCAATAATAACCACAATGAGCAGTTCTTC	CASSESPNNNHNEQFF
NA	TRBV7-2	many	TRBJ2-5	TGTGCCAGCAGCCACCGTCTAGGGGGGGAGACCCAGTACTTC	CASSHRLGGETQYF
TRBD2	TRBV20-1	many	TRBJ2-1	TGCAGTGCCCTGGGGAGAGCGGGGGGCCCCGCTGAGCAGTTCTTC	CSALGRAGGPAEQFF
NA	TRBV12-3/TRBV12-4	few	TRBJ1-3	TGTGCCAGCAGTTTCCAGGGCGGATGGGGAAACACCATATATTTT	CASSFQGGWGNTIYF
TRBD2	TRBV19	NA	TRBJ2-3	TGTGCCACCAGACTAGCGGGTACAGATACGCAGTATTTT	CATRLAGTDTQYF
NA	TRBV7-9	NA	TRBJ2-1	TGTGCCAGCAGCTCCCCTGGGATTGAGCAGTTCTTC	CASSSPGIEQFF
NA	TRBV4-1	few	TRBJ2-5	TGCGCCAGCAGCCTCCTCCCGCAAGAGACCCAGTACTTC	CASSLLPQETQYF
TRBD2	TRBV5-5	few	TRBJ2-3	TGTGCCAGCAGCTTGGGACTAGCGGGGGGACGAGCGGCAGATACGCAGTATTTT	CASSLGLAGGRAADTQYF
NA	TRBV20-1	NA	TRBJ2-7	TGCAGTGCTAGATCCGGGACCCCGGAGCAGTACTTC	CSARSGTPEQYF
NA	TRBV27	NA	TRBJ2-1	TGTGCCAGCAGCCGGGGCGGAATTGGCGACAATGAGCAGTTCTTC	CASSRGGIGDNEQFF
NA	TRBV7-2	NA	TRBJ2-3	TGTGCCAGCAGCTTAGAGACCCGGGTTGAGCAGTATTTT	CASSLETRVEQYF
TRBD2	TRBV6-5	NA	TRBJ2-1	TGTGCCAGCAGCCTAGACGGACTAGCGGGGGACAATGAGCAGTTCTTC	CASSLDGLAGDNEQFF
TRBD2	TRBV6-2/TRBV6-3	few	TRBJ2-1	TGTGCCAGCAGTATTCCTAGCGGGGGGGTTTTATATGAGCAGTTCTTC	CASSIPSGGVLYEQFF
TRBD2	TRBV7-3	NA	TRBJ2-3	TGTGCCAGCAGTTATAGTAGCGGGAGAACAGATACGCAGTATTTT	CASSYSSGRTDTQYF
NA	TRBV6-5	NA	TRBJ2-3	TGTGCCAGCAGGCCTCCGGGACACATATCTACGCAGTATTTT	CASRPPGHISTQYF
TRBD2	TRBV27	NA	TRBJ2-5	TGTGCCAGCAGTCCAGCGACTAGCGGGGGTGAGACCCAGTACTTC	CASSPATSGGETQYF
TRBD1	TRBV5-1	few	TRBJ1-1	TGCGCCAGCAGCAGCACCGGGACAGGGGACACTGAAGCTTTCTTT	CASSSTGTGDTEAFF
TRBD1	TRBV6-5	NA	TRBJ2-7	TGTGCCAGCAGTTACTCGACAGGGGGTTACGAGCAGTACTTC	CASSYSTGGYEQYF
NA	TRBV3-1	NA	TRBJ2-1	TGTGCCAGCAGCCCCGCGGCGGGGCTACAAGACAATGAGCAGTTCTTC	CASSPAAGLQDNEQFF
NA	TRBV20-1	many	TRBJ2-1	TGCAGTGCTAGCGGGGGGCATGGAAATGAGCAGTTCTTC	CSASGGHGNEQFF
NA	TRBV18	NA	TRBJ1-5	TGTGCCAGCTCACCCCAGGGCGATTATCAGCCCCAGCATTTT	CASSPQGDYQPQHF
TRBD2	TRBV7-2	few	TRBJ2-7	TGTGCCAGCAGGACGAAGCGGGGGGTCTCCTACGAGCAGTACTTC	CASRTKRGVSYEQYF
NA	TRBV18	NA	TRBJ1-4	TGTGCCAGCTCACCCGGGGAGCGAAGACTGTTTTTT	CASSPGERRLFF
NA	TRBV5-1	few	TRBJ1-4	TGCGCCAGCAGGTTGGACTTCCAGAATGAAAAACTGTTTTTT	CASRLDFQNEKLFF
NA	TRBV18	NA	TRBJ2-3	TGTGCCAGCTCACCGAATTCGGGGGCCGGAGTCACAGATACGCAGTATTTT	CASSPNSGAGVTDTQYF
NA	TRBV6-5	NA	TRBJ1-5	TGTGCCAGCAGTGTTCGGGAGAGACAGCCCCAGCATTTT	CASSVRERQPQHF
NA	TRBV10-2	few	TRBJ1-6	TGCGCCAGCAGTGGGGTCGGAGATTCACCCCTCCACTTT	CASSGVGDSPLHF
NA	TRBV28	NA	TRBJ1-2	TGTGCCAGCACTTTAGGAGGTGGCTACACCTTC	CASTLGGGYTF
NA	TRBV7-2	few	TRBJ1-1	TGTGCCAGCAGCTCTAGGGCCCTTGTGACTGAAGCTTTCTTT	CASSSRALVTEAFF
TRBD1	TRBV7-9	many	TRBJ2-7	TGTGCCAGCAGCCCCCCGGGACAGTCTTACGAGCAGTACTTC	CASSPPGQSYEQYF
NA	TRBV4-3	NA	TRBJ1-3	TGCGCCAGCAGCCAAGGACAGTCCTCTGGAAACACCATATATTTT	CASSQGQSSGNTIYF
NA	TRBV6-2/TRBV6-3	NA	TRBJ1-5	TGTGCCAGCAGCGGAACTGGACAAAGCTATCAGCCCCAGCATTTT	CASSGTGQSYQPQHF
NA	TRBV6-2/TRBV6-3	NA	TRBJ2-3	TGTGCCAGCGGCGCAGATACGCAGTATTTT	CASGADTQYF
NA	TRBV12-3/TRBV12-4	few	TRBJ1-1	TGTGCCAGCAGCCTTAGACAGGCGAGGGCTGAAGCTTTCTTT	CASSLRQARAEAFF
NA	TRBV2	few	TRBJ2-6	TGTGCCAGCAGCGTGGGACGACAGGAAAGCTCTGGGGCCAACGTCCTGACTTTC	CASSVGRQESSGANVLTF
TRBD1	TRBV7-2	many	TRBJ2-3	TGTGCCAGCAGCTTGAGACAGGGGATCACAGATACGCAGTATTTT	CASSLRQGITDTQYF
TRBD2	TRBV9	few	TRBJ2-3	TGTGCCAGCAGCGTAGCTCCGACTAGCGGGGGCGCTAGCACAGATACGCAGTATTTT	CASSVAPTSGGASTDTQYF
NA	TRBV24-1	NA	TRBJ2-5	TGTGCCACGGCTTCAGAGACCCAGTACTTC	CATASETQYF
TRBD2	TRBV7-2	few	TRBJ2-3	TGTGCCAGCAGGCCGGAGGGAGGGGCAGATACGCAGTATTTT	CASRPEGGADTQYF
NA	TRBV9	few	TRBJ2-2	TGTGCCAGCACTAGGGGAGACACCGGGGAGCTGTTTTTT	CASTRGDTGELFF
NA	TRBV18	few	TRBJ2-7	TGTGCCAGCTCACCTTGGGCAGATACTACCTACGAGCAGTACTTC	CASSPWADTTYEQYF
NA	TRBV20-1	many	TRBJ2-7	TGCAGTGCTAGTAGAGTCGGGGAGCCCCCCGGATCCGAGCAGTACTTC	CSASRVGEPPGSEQYF
NA	TRBV3-1	few	TRBJ2-5	TGTGCCAGCAGCTTCCTGGGGGGTGGACAAGAGACCCAGTACTTC	CASSFLGGGQETQYF